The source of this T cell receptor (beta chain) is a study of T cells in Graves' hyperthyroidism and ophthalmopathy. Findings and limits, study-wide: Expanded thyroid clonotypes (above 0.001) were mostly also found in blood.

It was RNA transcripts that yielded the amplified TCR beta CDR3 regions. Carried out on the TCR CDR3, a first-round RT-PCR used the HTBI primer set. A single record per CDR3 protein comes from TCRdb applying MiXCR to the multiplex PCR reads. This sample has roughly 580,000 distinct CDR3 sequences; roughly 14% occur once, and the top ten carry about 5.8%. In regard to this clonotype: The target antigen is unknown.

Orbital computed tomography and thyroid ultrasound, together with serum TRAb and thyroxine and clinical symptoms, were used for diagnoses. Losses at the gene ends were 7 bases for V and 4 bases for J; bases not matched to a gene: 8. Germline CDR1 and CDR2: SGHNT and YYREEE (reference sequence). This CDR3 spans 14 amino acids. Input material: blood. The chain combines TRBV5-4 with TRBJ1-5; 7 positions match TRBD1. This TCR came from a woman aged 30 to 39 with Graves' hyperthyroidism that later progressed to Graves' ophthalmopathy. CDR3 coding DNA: TGTGCCAGCGGACGACAGGGCTCGAATCAGCCCCAGCATTTT. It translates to CASGRQGSNQPQHF. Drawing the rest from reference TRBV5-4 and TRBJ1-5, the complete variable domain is ETGVTQSPTHLIKTRGQQVTLRCSSQSGHNTVSWYQQALGQGPQFIFQYYREEENGRGNFPPRFSGLQFPNYSSELNVNALELDDSALYLCASGRQGSNQPQHFGDGTRLSIL.